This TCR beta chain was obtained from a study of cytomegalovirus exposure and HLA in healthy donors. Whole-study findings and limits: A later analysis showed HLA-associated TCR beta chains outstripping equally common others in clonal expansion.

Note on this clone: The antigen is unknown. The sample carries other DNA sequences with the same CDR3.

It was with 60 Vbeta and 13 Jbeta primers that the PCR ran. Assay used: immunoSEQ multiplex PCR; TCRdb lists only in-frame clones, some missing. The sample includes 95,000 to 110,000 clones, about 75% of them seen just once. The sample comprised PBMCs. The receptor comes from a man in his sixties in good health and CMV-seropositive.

The CDR3 sequence is CASSLGGQNYGYTF. CDR3 nucleotide sequence: TGTGCCAGCAGCTTAGGCGGACAGAACTATGGCTACACCTTC. The rearrangement joins TRBV11-2 to TRBJ1-2; perhaps TRBD1 as D (6 bases). Germline-derived CDR1 and CDR2 are SGHAT and FQNNGV. V lost 1 base and J 2 bases, leaving 8 bases between the germline ends. The CDR3 sequence is 14 residues long.